This T cell receptor (beta chain) was found in a study of shared clonotypes between healthy human individuals. General study findings and limits: What naive subsets generally showed was a larger estimated richness than memory subsets showed.

As for this clone: As yet, its antigen is unknown.

The CDR3 totals 14 residues. Germline CDR1 MGHDK, CDR2 SYGVNS. Between the trimmed V and J ends, which lost 2 bases and 6 bases, there was a span of 13 bases. Sequenced by immunoSEQ multiplex PCR; TCRdb stores in-frame clones only, minus some. The profile covers about 2.4 million clones, with over 85% appearing a single time and roughly 0.14% taken by the ten largest. This clonotype was obtained from a man aged 18 to 35 in good health. V gene TRBV25-1 combines with J gene TRBJ1-2; tentative D call: TRBD1 (5 bases). Sequenced input: naive CD4+ T cells sorted from blood. Indicated subset: CD45RA+ positively selected. The CDR3 loop reads CASSERQGKNGYTF. DNA of the CDR3: TGTGCCAGCAGTGAACGGCAGGGAAAGAATGGCTACACCTTC.